Listed below are T cell receptor beta chains from one sample, sequenced in a study of T-cell reconstitution after alpha-beta-depleted transplantation in children. TCRdb ran MiXCR on the PCR reads and lists one entry per CDR3 protein. The sample gives 90,000 to 100,000 distinct CDR3 sequences, 23% of which show up once; 20% to 25% is in the top ten. The source was PBMCs, collected before TCRalphabeta/CD19-depleted stem cell transplant. The receptors originated from a boy aged 2 to 10 with acute lymphoblastic leukemia, due to receive a stem cell transplant. Each CDR3 is given with its conserved first and last residue. D genes are given only for firm matches. Clone sizes are given selectively: once, few, many, or a class where the clone is expanded.

J gene,V gene,D gene,clone size,CDR3 protein,CDR3 DNA
TRBJ2-1,TRBV14,.,few,CASSQQGRHEQFF,TGTGCCAGCAGCCAACAGGGTCGACATGAGCAGTTCTTC
TRBJ2-1,TRBV7-2,.,.,CASSLQLYNEQFF,TGTGCCAGCAGCCTCCAACTTTACAATGAGCAGTTCTTC
TRBJ2-3,TRBV11-2,TRBD2,.,CASSVGLAGTDTQYF,TGTGCCAGCAGCGTGGGACTAGCGGGCACAGATACGCAGTATTTT
TRBJ1-2,TRBV12-3/TRBV12-4,.,.,CASSTANYGYTF,TGTGCCAGCAGTACAGCTAACTATGGCTACACCTTC
TRBJ1-1,TRBV20-1,.,few,CSARDRGMNTEAFF,TGCAGTGCTAGAGATCGAGGGATGAACACTGAAGCTTTCTTT
TRBJ2-5,TRBV6-6,.,few,CASSFYPWETQYF,TGTGCCAGCAGTTTCTACCCATGGGAGACCCAGTACTTC
TRBJ2-3,TRBV28,.,few,CASGGADTQYF,TGTGCCAGCGGCGGGGCAGATACGCAGTATTTT
TRBJ2-3,TRBV28,TRBD2,few,CASSFYKTSLDF,TGTGCCAGCAGTTTCTATAAGACTAGCCTGGATTTT
TRBJ2-5,TRBV11-2,.,.,CASSFRGYQETQYF,TGTGCCAGCAGCTTTCGGGGCTACCAAGAGACCCAGTACTTC
TRBJ2-3,TRBV10-3,.,few,CAINQPGTDTQYF,TGTGCCATCAACCAACCGGGCACAGATACGCAGTATTTT
TRBJ2-1,TRBV18,.,.,CASSLTRRGLLNEQFF,TGTGCCAGCTCACTTACCAGGAGGGGCCTTTTAAATGAGCAGTTCTTC
TRBJ2-7,TRBV20-1,TRBD2,.,CSASGTTLTYEQYF,TGCAGTGCTAGCGGGACTACCCTTACCTACGAGCAGTACTTC
TRBJ2-1,TRBV7-6,.,.,CASSLIPSSSYNEQFF,TGTGCCAGCAGCTTAATCCCGTCTAGCTCCTACAATGAGCAGTTCTTC
TRBJ2-1,TRBV4-1,.,few,CASSPGLSSYNEQFF,TGCGCCAGCAGCCCTGGACTTAGTTCCTACAATGAGCAGTTCTTC
TRBJ2-7,TRBV25-1,.,few,CASSDQGTGASGGTSDEQYF,TGTGCCAGCAGTGATCAGGGAACGGGAGCTAGCGGAGGGACAAGCGACGAGCAGTACTTC
TRBJ1-5,TRBV2,.,.,CASRVDKWGNQPQHF,TGTGCCAGCAGAGTAGACAAATGGGGCAATCAGCCCCAGCATTTT
TRBJ2-7,TRBV27,.,.,CASSLTRGAYEQYF,TGTGCCAGCAGTTTGACTAGGGGGGCCTACGAGCAGTACTTC
TRBJ2-1,TRBV19,.,.,CASKPGLRSNEQFF,TGTGCCAGTAAACCGGGACTGAGATCTAATGAGCAGTTCTTC
TRBJ2-7,TRBV27,.,few,CASSFALGEQYF,TGTGCCAGCAGTTTCGCGCTGGGCGAGCAGTACTTC
TRBJ2-7,TRBV5-1,.,few,CASRRELGPYEQYF,TGCGCCAGCAGAAGGGAGCTTGGACCCTACGAGCAGTACTTC
TRBJ2-1,TRBV5-1,TRBD2,.,CASSLTSGGAYYSNEQFF,TGCGCCAGCAGCCTAACTAGCGGAGGGGCCTATTACTCCAATGAGCAGTTCTTC
TRBJ1-2,TRBV28,TRBD1,few,CASSLDRQGANYGYTF,TGTGCCAGCAGTTTGGATCGGCAGGGGGCGAACTATGGCTACACCTTC
TRBJ2-5,TRBV29-1,.,many,CSVESGGRETQYF,TGCAGCGTTGAGTCAGGGGGGAGGGAGACCCAGTACTTC
TRBJ2-7,TRBV28,.,.,CASSPQGISYEQYF,TGTGCCAGCAGTCCCCAGGGGATTTCCTACGAGCAGTACTTC
TRBJ2-1,TRBV7-2,TRBD2,many,CASSRPGGEQFF,TGTGCCAGCAGCAGGCCGGGGGGTGAGCAGTTCTTC
TRBJ2-7,TRBV7-9,.,.,CASSLDRQSLSYEQYF,TGTGCCAGCAGCTTAGATAGGCAGTCCCTTTCCTACGAGCAGTACTTC
TRBJ1-2,TRBV29-1,TRBD1,many,CSVEDREDYGYTF,TGCAGCGTTGAGGACAGGGAGGACTATGGCTACACCTTC
TRBJ2-5,TRBV28,.,few,CASSLSIIETQYF,TGTGCCAGCAGTTTATCGATCATCGAGACCCAGTACTTC
TRBJ2-6,TRBV7-2,.,.,CASSSWKAGANVLTF,TGTGCCAGCAGCTCATGGAAGGCTGGGGCCAACGTCCTGACTTTC
TRBJ2-5,TRBV6-5,TRBD2,.,CASSYSYGGRKETQYF,TGTGCCAGCAGTTACTCCTATGGCGGGAGGAAAGAGACCCAGTACTTC
TRBJ2-3,TRBV18,.,.,CASSPPTRTDTQYF,TGTGCCAGCTCACCACCTACGAGGACAGATACGCAGTATTTT
TRBJ1-1,TRBV12-3/TRBV12-4,.,few,CASSLMEGNTEAFF,TGTGCCAGCAGTTTAATGGAGGGGAACACTGAAGCTTTCTTT
TRBJ2-5,TRBV7-2,.,.,CASSPAIRETQYF,TGTGCCAGCAGCCCCGCGATCAGAGAGACCCAGTACTTC
TRBJ2-7,TRBV7-2,TRBD2,.,CASSPLTSGTYEQYF,TGTGCCAGCAGCCCCCTCACTAGCGGAACCTACGAGCAGTACTTC
TRBJ2-3,TRBV5-4,.,.,CASSAQWDTQYF,TGTGCCAGCAGCGCCCAGTGGGATACGCAGTATTTT